Below are 22 T cell receptor beta chains sequenced from a single sample in a study of blood T cell repertoires in COVID-19. TCRdb keeps only in-frame clones here, not all; method: immunoSEQ multiplex PCR. The sample shows over 150,000 clones, roughly four fifths of them seen only once. Sequencing was done on a sample of peripheral blood. Receptors were obtained from a man older than 75 with acute or convalescent COVID-19.

This chain links TRBV2 with TRBJ1-5; D unresolved. CDR3 size: 16 residues. V lost 1 base and J 5 bases, leaving 15 bases between the germline ends. Germline-derived CDR1 and CDR2 are SNHLY and FYNNEI. CDR3 sequence reads: CASSEGGRRMDQPQHF. The CDR3 DNA is TGTGCCAGCAGTGAAGGTGGCAGGAGGATGGATCAGCCCCAGCATTTT. Looking up the rest from reference TRBV2 and TRBJ1-5 gives the full variable domain: EPEVTQTPSHQVTQMGQEVILRCVPISNHLYFYWYRQILGQKVEFLVSFYNNEISEKSEIFDDQFSVERPDGSNFTLKIRSTKLEDSAMYFCASSEGGRRMDQPQHFGDGTRLSIL.

V usage is TRBV19 and J usage is TRBJ2-3; 7 positions agree with TRBD1. This CDR3 region has 15 residues. Germline trimming cut 3 bases from V and 2 bases from J; bases unmatched to any gene: 5. Germline V CDR1 and CDR2: LNHDA, SQIVND (reference sequence). The CDR3 DNA follows: TGTGCCAGTAGTATCGGGACAGTTAACACAGATACGCAGTATTTT. As protein: CASSIGTVNTDTQYF.

The V call is TRBV6-5, the J call TRBJ1-5; D not resolved. Trimming pared 8 bases from V and 6 bases from J, leaving 14 bases between. The germline V gene encodes CDR1 MNHEY and CDR2 SVGAGI. CDR3 size: 13 residues. The DNA for the CDR3 is TGTGCCAGCGTAGCAATGGCGACTCAGCCCCAGCATTTT. Protein product: CASVAMATQPQHF.

The chain's CDR3 is CSVEYPTGAGSLDTEAFF. The DNA for the CDR3 is TGCAGCGTTGAATACCCGACAGGGGCGGGGTCGTTGGACACTGAAGCTTTCTTT. This chain links TRBV29-1 with TRBJ1-1, with 8 bases aligning to TRBD1. CDR1 and CDR2 (germline): SQVTM, ANQGSEA. Trimming removed 2 bases from V and 3 bases from J; junction bases left unmatched: 17. CDR3 size: 18 residues.

This chain connects TRBV10-2 to TRBJ1-2; a weak D match, TRBD1 (6 bases). CDR1 and CDR2 from the germline V gene are WSHSY and SAAADI. Trimming removed 6 bases at V and 6 bases at J, with 14 bases between. The CDR3 is 13 residues long. CDR3: CASSVDRPNGYTF. The CDR3 nucleotides are TGCGCCAGCAGCGTCGACAGGCCCAATGGCTACACCTTC.

The chain combines TRBV29-1 with TRBJ1-2, with a weak D call TRBD1 (6 bases). Germline V lookup: CDR1 SQVTM, CDR2 ANQGSEA. Trimming took 6 bases from V and 6 from J, leaving 14 bases between them. This CDR3 has 12 residues. The CDR3 DNA sequence: TGCAGCGTGTACTCACAGGGCAATGGCTACACCTTC. This gives the protein CSVYSQGNGYTF. Full variable domain (missing parts from reference TRBV29-1 and TRBJ1-2): SAVISQKPSRDICQRGTSLTIQCQVDSQVTMMFWYRQQPGQSLTLIATANQGSEATYESGFVIDKFPISRPNLTFSTLTVSNMSPEDSSIYLCSVYSQGNGYTFGSGTRLTVV.

The J gene is TRBJ2-3, the V gene TRBV7-6; the D gene is possibly TRBD1 (6 bases). Germline loops: CDR1 SGHVS, CDR2 FNYEAQ. This CDR3 has 16 residues. V lost 5 bases, J lost 0 bases, and 15 bases lay in between. The CDR3 bases are TGTGCCAGCAGCCCCGACAGGAACCCTAGCACAGATACGCAGTATTTT. Amino acids: CASSPDRNPSTDTQYF.

V and J are TRBV11-2 and TRBJ2-4; tentative D call: TRBD1 (6 bases). Germline CDR1 SGHAT, CDR2 FQNNGV. CDR3 length: 15 amino acids. Between the trimmed V and J ends, which lost 0 bases and 7 bases, there was a span of 13 bases. The CDR3 DNA is TGTGCCAGCAGCTTAGATCCTACAGGGTGGAACATTCAGTACTTC. Translating gives CASSLDPTGWNIQYF.

V usage is TRBV10-3 and J usage is TRBJ2-5, with 7 bases aligning to TRBD1. The CDR3 covers 13 residues. CDR1 is ENHRY, CDR2 SYGVKD, per germline. V lost 5 bases and J lost 3; bases outside the gene matches: 3. CDR3 region: CAISYDREETQYF. CDR3 coding DNA: TGTGCCATCAGTTATGACAGGGAAGAGACCCAGTACTTC.

The chain carries TRBV2 and TRBJ1-1; D possibly corresponds to TRBD1 (5 bases). Trimming removed 5 bases from V and 1 base from J, with 17 bases in between. In germline, CDR1 is SNHLY, CDR2 FYNNEI. This CDR3 spans 16 amino acids. The CDR3 reads CASSSDNLIENTEAFF. The CDR3 bases are TGTGCCAGCAGTTCGGACAACCTCATTGAGAACACTGAAGCTTTCTTT.

This clone came up once. CDR3 sequence: CASSLPPGLAGGNTGELFF. CDR3 in DNA: TGTGCCAGCAGCCTTCCGCCGGGACTAGCGGGGGGGAACACCGGGGAGCTGTTTTTT. The chain links TRBV5-4 to TRBJ2-2; 15 bases align to TRBD2. Trimming at V came to 4 bases and at J to 1 base, leaving 8 bases not matched to a gene. Germline V CDR1 and CDR2: SGHNT, YYREEE (reference sequence). This CDR3 region has 19 residues.

V and J are TRBV19 and TRBJ1-5, with D possibly matching TRBD1 (6 bases). CDR3 size: 14 residues. Trimming shortened V by 3 bases and J by 6 bases, and 12 bases separated the two germline ends. CDR1 is LNHDA, CDR2 SQIVND, per germline (reference sequence). The DNA of the CDR3 is TGTGCCAGTAGTATGCGGGGGCTGGGTCAGCCCCAGCATTTT. It specifies CASSMRGLGQPQHF.

The chain carries TRBV11-3 and TRBJ1-1; possible D gene TRBD1, 5 bases. From germline, CDR1 is SGHNT and CDR2 YENEEA. Trimming took 2 bases from V and 3 from J, leaving 13 bases between them. This CDR3 is built from 15 residues. The CDR3 is CASSLLRQRDTEAFF. The CDR3 coding sequence is TGTGCCAGCAGCTTACTCCGACAGCGGGACACTGAAGCTTTCTTT.

The chain links TRBV29-1 to TRBJ1-2; D is perhaps TRBD1 (5 bases). Germline values: CDR1 SQVTM, CDR2 ANQGSEA. There are 12 residues in the CDR3. V was shortened by 2 bases and J by 6 bases, with 10 bases between the two germline ends. As DNA, the CDR3 is TGCAGCGTTGAACGGGGGGGGAATGGCTACACCTTC. It encodes CSVERGGNGYTF.

The V gene is TRBV9, the J gene TRBJ2-6; 8 bases match TRBD1. The J segment lost 1 base and the V segment lost 1 base, leaving 10 bases of the junction unmatched. CDR1 is SGDLS, CDR2 YYNGEE, per germline. This CDR3 region has 19 residues. The CDR3 loop is CASSVTPGTGRSGANVLTF. CDR3 coding DNA: TGTGCCAGCAGCGTAACCCCCGGGACAGGACGATCTGGGGCCAACGTCCTGACTTTC. The full variable domain, with the rest looked up from reference TRBV9 and TRBJ2-6, is DSGVTQTPKHLITATGQRVTLRCSPRSGDLSVYWYQQSLDQGLQFLIQYYNGEERAKGNILERFSAQQFPDLHSELNLSSLELGDSALYFCASSVTPGTGRSGANVLTFGAGSRLTVL.

The V and J genes are TRBV18 and TRBJ2-7; 7 bases line up with TRBD1. With V trimmed by 5 bases and J by 2 bases, 3 bases remained unmatched. This CDR3 comprises 13 residues. From germline, CDR1 is KGHSH and CDR2 LQKENI. Here the CDR3 reads CASSVGTAYEQYV. The CDR3 DNA follows: TGTGCCAGCTCAGTAGGGACAGCCTACGAGCAGTACGTC.

This chain connects TRBV5-1 to TRBJ2-5; 9 bases agree with TRBD2. The germline gives CDR1 SGHRS, CDR2 YFSETQ. The V segment lost 4 bases and the J segment 2 bases; nucleotides outside the gene matches: 6. This CDR3 has 15 residues. CDR3: CASSIAGAVQETQYF. The CDR3 DNA reads TGCGCCAGCAGCATAGCGGGGGCGGTACAAGAGACCCAGTACTTC.

This clone was seen once. V gene TRBV7-8 combines with J gene TRBJ1-1, with 7 bases lining up with TRBD1. The length of the CDR3 is 17 residues. Germline lookup yields CDR1 SGHVS and CDR2 FQNEAQ. V lost 5 bases and J lost 4; bases outside the gene matches: 16. CDR3 amino acids: CASSHNPTGLTVTEAFF. The CDR3 bases are TGTGCCAGCAGCCACAACCCGACAGGGCTGACGGTCACTGAAGCTTTCTTT.

This clone was observed a handful of times. The J gene is TRBJ1-1, the V gene TRBV2, with unresolved D. There are 13 residues in the CDR3. Germline V gives CDR1 SNHLY, CDR2 FYNNEI. V lost 2 bases, J lost 4 bases, and 8 bases lay in between. The CDR3 spells CASSERGSTEAFF. In DNA form, the CDR3 reads TGTGCCAGCAGTGAACGAGGGAGCACTGAAGCTTTCTTT.

This clone was observed a few times. This chain links TRBV24-1 with TRBJ2-2; D possibly corresponds to TRBD2 (6 bases). Trimming left V 9 bases short and J 4 bases short, with 11 bases between. This CDR3 spans 13 amino acids. CDR1 and CDR2 (germline): KGHDR, SFDVKD. DNA of the CDR3: TGTGCCACCGCGGGGTCGTTCACCGGGGAGCTGTTTTTT. Its protein is CATAGSFTGELFF.

The chain carries TRBV10-1 and TRBJ1-3; 8 nucleotides align to TRBD1. V shed 6 bases and J 2 bases; nucleotides not matched to a gene: 6. Germline V CDR1 and CDR2: WNHNN, SYGVQD (reference sequence). The CDR3 runs to 15 residues. The CDR3 coding sequence is TGCGCCAGCAGGGATGACAGGGGCGCTGGAAACACCATATATTTT. It translates to CASRDDRGAGNTIYF.

The rearrangement uses TRBV11-2 and TRBJ2-5, with D unclear. The germline CDR1 and CDR2 sequences are SGHAT and FQNNGV. V was pared by 5 bases and J by 5 bases, with 9 bases between. This CDR3 has 12 residues. The CDR3 nucleotides read TGTGCCAGCAGCGTCTCTCCGGAGACCCAGTACTTC. Encoded protein: CASSVSPETQYF.